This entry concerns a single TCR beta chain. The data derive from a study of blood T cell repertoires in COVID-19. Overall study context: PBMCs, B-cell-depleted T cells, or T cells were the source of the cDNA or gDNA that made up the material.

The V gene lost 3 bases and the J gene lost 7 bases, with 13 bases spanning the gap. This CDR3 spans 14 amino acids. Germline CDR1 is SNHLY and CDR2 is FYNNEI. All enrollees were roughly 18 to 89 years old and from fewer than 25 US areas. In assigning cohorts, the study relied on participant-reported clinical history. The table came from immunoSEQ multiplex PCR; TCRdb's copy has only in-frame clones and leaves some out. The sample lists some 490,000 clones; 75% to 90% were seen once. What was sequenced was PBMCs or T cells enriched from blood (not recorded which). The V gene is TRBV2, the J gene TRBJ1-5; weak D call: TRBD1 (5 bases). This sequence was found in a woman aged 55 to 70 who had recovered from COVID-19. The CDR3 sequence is CASSDGRGGQPQHF. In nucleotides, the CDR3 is TGTGCCAGCAGTGATGGGAGGGGTGGGCAGCCCCAGCATTTT.